The TCR beta chain under discussion was sequenced for a study of blood T cells in healthy people across ages. On this clonotype: One end of the junction varies from germline; a read error may be responsible.

Then a second PCR, running roughly 7 to 11 cycles, was carried out with a sample-barcoded 5' primer and a J-beta primer mix. TCRdb itself ran the 5' RACE reads through MiXCR, one entry per CDR3 protein. The table includes 800,000 to 950,000 distinct CDR3 sequences, 25% to 30% detected once. This CDR3 comprises 16 residues. Germline CDR1 is LGHDT and CDR2 is YNNKEL (reference sequence). These data also featured in a second study, about T cells of mothers and their children.

The sequencing sample was made of blood. The clonotype was recovered from a woman between 35 and 50 years old in good health. The chain combines TRBV3-1 with TRBJ1-1; 7 nucleotides agree with TRBD1. CDR3 bases: TGTACCAGCAGCCAAGAAGGCTACAGGGGGAACACTGAAGCTTTCTTT. It is translated as CTSSQEGYRGNTEAFF.